These T cell receptor beta chains were read from a single sample in a study of shared clonotypes between healthy human individuals. Sequenced by immunoSEQ multiplex PCR; TCRdb stores in-frame clones only, minus some. The table has roughly 2,500,000 clones, under 95% seen once. Sequencing was performed on naive CD4+ T cells from PBMCs. These receptors originate from a man aged 18 to 35 in good health. Some clones in this sample may be carry-over from other donors' samples. CDR3s leave out the opening cysteine and the closing phenylalanine or tryptophan. Each record gives: J gene, V gene, CDR3 protein.

>TRBJ1-1|TRBV28
ASSLLGEAF
>TRBJ2-7|TRBV2
ASSERLATGEQY
>TRBJ2-7|TRBV11-2
ASSLELGAAEQY
>TRBJ2-1|TRBV5-1
ASSRGDTSNGNEQF
>TRBJ2-7|TRBV30
AWSVGRLQGEQY
>TRBJ2-1|TRBV7-2
ASSLFVLGEQF
>TRBJ2-7|TRBV7-8
ASSLDRATTYEQY
>TRBJ1-1|TRBV7-3
ASSATANTEAF
>TRBJ1-5|TRBV5-1
ASSLQPDSNQPQH
>TRBJ2-1|TRBV18
ASSPGVAGDNEQF
>TRBJ2-7|TRBV7-3
ASSLGDRSSYEQY
>TRBJ2-7|TRBV4-1
ASSQVEAKGREQY
>TRBJ2-7|TRBV15
ATSRDQHYEQY
>TRBJ2-1|TRBV28
ASSLRTGAIDNEQF
>TRBJ1-2|TRBV7-2
ASSEHQGRLYGYT
>TRBJ2-1|TRBV7-9
ASQGSRNSYNEQF
>TRBJ2-1|TRBV28
ASSLSPPGLAGNNEQF
>TRBJ2-7|TRBV5-1
ASSLGGGSYEQY
>TRBJ2-5|TRBV7-9
ASSGRSQETQY
>TRBJ1-1|TRBV28
ASSLPHTEAF
>TRBJ1-2|TRBV18
ASSPGGTDPNYGYT
>TRBJ2-1|TRBV25-1
ASSSLSGERSYNEQF
>TRBJ2-1|TRBV5-6
ASSSAGTLGSYNEQF
>TRBJ2-7|TRBV5-5
ASSPMGLAGSAGPYEQY
>TRBJ1-5|TRBV28
ASRPGSYQPQH
>TRBJ1-1|TRBV7-3
ASSLGGFQTLNTEAF
>TRBJ1-2|TRBV30
AWSVSGVGYT
>TRBJ2-2|TRBV5-1
ASSMGLASIGELF
>TRBJ2-4|TRBV27
ASSLTWTGTNIQY
>TRBJ1-4|TRBV14
ASSQHRDRDEKLF
>TRBJ1-2|TRBV5-4
ASSLVSRGDYGYT
>TRBJ1-4|TRBV5-1
ASRASGQGNEKLF
>TRBJ2-6|TRBV6-1
ASSEGAGANVLT
>TRBJ2-1|TRBV6-1
ASRAGTGGNEQF